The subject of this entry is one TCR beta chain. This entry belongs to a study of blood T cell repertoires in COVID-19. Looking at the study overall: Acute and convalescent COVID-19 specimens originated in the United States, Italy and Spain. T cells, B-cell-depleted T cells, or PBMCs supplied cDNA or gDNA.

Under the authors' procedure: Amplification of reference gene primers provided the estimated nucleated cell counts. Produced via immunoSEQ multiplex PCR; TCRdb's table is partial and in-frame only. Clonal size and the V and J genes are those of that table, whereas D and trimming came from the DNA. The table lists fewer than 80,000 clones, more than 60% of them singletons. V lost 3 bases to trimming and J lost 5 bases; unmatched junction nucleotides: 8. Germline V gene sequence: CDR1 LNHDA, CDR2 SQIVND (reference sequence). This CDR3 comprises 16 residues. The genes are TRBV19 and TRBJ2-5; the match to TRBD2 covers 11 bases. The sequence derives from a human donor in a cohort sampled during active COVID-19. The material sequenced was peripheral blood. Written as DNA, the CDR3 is TGTGCCAGTAGTATGCGTAGCGGGGGGGACAGGGAGACCCAGTACTTC. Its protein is CASSMRSGGDRETQYF.